This T cell receptor beta chain was recorded in a study of patients and donors after allogeneic stem cell transplantation. The CDR3 is made up of 15 amino acids. Trimming left V 4 bases short and J 1 base short, with 14 bases between. The germline CDR1 and CDR2 sequences are SGHKS and YYEKEE (reference sequence). Using its own MiXCR run on the RT-PCR reads, TCRdb lists one record per CDR3 protein. The table records some 880,000 distinct CDR3 sequences, roughly 18% of them present only once. This clonotype was observed a handful of times. Material for sequencing was blood, either unsorted or a sorted T cell fraction (not recorded which). The origin of this receptor is a human donor who was either an allogeneic HSCT recipient or a stem cell or donor lymphocyte infusion donor (not recorded which). It is not recorded whose cells these are; they may come from a transplant donor. This sequence joins TRBV5-5 and TRBJ1-1; the D is unclear. The CDR3 DNA is TGTGCCAGCAGCCTTGGAAGGGTTACGAACACTGAAGCTTTCTTT. Its protein product is CASSLGRVTNTEAFF.